These T cell receptor beta chains were read from a single sample in a study of cytomegalovirus exposure and HLA in healthy donors. This table comes from immunoSEQ multiplex PCR, and its TCRdb copy is limited to in-frame clones, with some not included. The sample carries fewer than 200,000 clones, 86% recorded once. The source material was PBMCs. These receptors came from a woman aged 30 to 39 in good health and CMV-seronegative. The CDR3 runs from the conserved cysteine through the conserved F or W. A D gene is named only where the DNA matches it firmly. A row's size may be missing; if present it is once, few, many or a size class.

D	V	J	size	CDR3	DNA
TRBD1	TRBV2	TRBJ2-5	.	CASSGTGGRQETQYF	TGTGCCAGCAGTGGGACAGGGGGCCGGCAAGAGACCCAGTACTTC
.	TRBV13	TRBJ2-5	.	CASSPGGLETQYF	TGTGCCAGCAGCCCAGGGGGGCTGGAGACCCAGTACTTC
.	TRBV15	TRBJ2-7	.	CATSVARGPTYEQYF	TGTGCCACCAGTGTTGCTAGGGGCCCGACCTACGAGCAGTACTTC
.	TRBV5-1	TRBJ2-5	.	CASEDGSGRETQYF	TGCGCCAGCGAGGACGGCAGTGGGCGAGAGACCCAGTACTTC
TRBD2	TRBV4-1	TRBJ2-1	.	CASSQDVTSGGMEQFF	TGCGCCAGCAGCCAAGATGTAACTAGCGGGGGGATGGAGCAGTTCTTC
.	TRBV10-3	TRBJ1-6	.	CAISDRTTNSPLHF	TGTGCCATCAGTGACCGGACAACAAATTCACCCCTCCACTTT
TRBD2	TRBV7-3	TRBJ2-3	.	CASSPHQSGGGGVGTQYF	TGTGCCAGCAGCCCCCACCAAAGCGGGGGTGGGGGAGTGGGTACGCAGTATTTT
.	TRBV27	TRBJ2-7	.	CASSLPPDDSYEQYF	TGTGCCAGCAGTTTACCGCCCGATGACTCCTACGAGCAGTACTTC
.	TRBV27	TRBJ2-6	.	CASTKTGVTLPGANVLTF	TGTGCCAGCACCAAAACAGGAGTTACTCTTCCTGGGGCCAACGTCCTGACTTTC
TRBD1	TRBV18	TRBJ2-7	.	CASSPTGRSYEQYF	TGTGCCAGCTCACCGACAGGGCGGTCCTACGAGCAGTACTTC
.	TRBV30	TRBJ2-1	.	CAWSVLVADNEQFF	TGTGCCTGGAGTGTACTAGTCGCAGACAATGAGCAGTTCTTC
TRBD2	TRBV15	TRBJ2-5	once	CATSRDARGGETQYF	TGTGCCACCAGCAGAGATGCACGGGGGGGAGAGACCCAGTACTTC
.	TRBV5-1	TRBJ1-1	.	CASSLVLGETEAFF	TGCGCCAGCAGCTTGGTATTGGGTGAAACTGAAGCTTTCTTT
.	TRBV20-1	TRBJ1-2	once	CSALVYGYTF	TGCAGTGCTTTGGTCTATGGCTACACCTTC
.	TRBV28	TRBJ1-5	.	CASSPDRYKHF	TGTGCCAGCAGCCCGGACCGCTACAAGCATTTT
.	TRBV29-1	TRBJ2-7	.	CSVEAQGGPYEQYF	TGCAGCGTTGAAGCCCAGGGGGGCCCCTACGAGCAGTACTTC
TRBD2	TRBV7-3	TRBJ2-4	.	CASSPGTSQLQYF	TGTGCCAGCAGCCCGGGGACTAGTCAGCTTCAGTACTTC
.	TRBV6-1	TRBJ2-3	.	CASTSGIADTQYF	TGTGCCAGCACCTCCGGTATAGCAGATACGCAGTATTTT
.	TRBV29-1	TRBJ1-3	.	CSVESDGAGNTIYF	TGCAGCGTTGAATCTGATGGCGCTGGAAACACCATATATTTT
.	TRBV28	TRBJ1-1	.	CASSFEADEAFF	TGTGCCAGCAGTTTTGAGGCAGATGAAGCTTTCTTT
TRBD2	TRBV4-3	TRBJ2-2	.	CASAQSGGVTGELFF	TGCGCCAGCGCCCAGAGTGGGGGGGTCACCGGGGAGCTGTTTTTT
TRBD1	TRBV28	TRBJ2-2	.	CASSPGQFTGELFF	TGTGCCAGCAGTCCGGGACAGTTCACCGGGGAGCTGTTTTTT
.	TRBV7-9	TRBJ1-1	.	CASSSPGGNTEAFF	TGTGCCAGCAGCTCACCCGGGGGAAACACTGAAGCTTTCTTT
.	TRBV30	TRBJ1-5	few	CAWSVQGRQPQHF	TGTGCCTGGAGTGTACAAGGGCGACAGCCCCAGCATTTT
.	TRBV7-3	TRBJ2-1	once	CASSLTGSPDEQFF	TGTGCCAGCAGCTTAACCGGGAGTCCGGATGAGCAGTTCTTC
TRBD1	TRBV10-3	TRBJ1-6	.	CAISAFRQGQYENSPLHF	TGTGCCATCAGTGCCTTTCGACAGGGGCAATATGAAAATTCACCCCTCCACTTT
.	TRBV27	TRBJ2-5	once	CASSFSFLYQETQYF	TGTGCCAGCAGTTTCTCTTTCTTGTACCAAGAGACCCAGTACTTC
.	TRBV6-6	TRBJ2-3	.	CASTSTDTQYF	TGTGCCAGTACCAGCACAGATACGCAGTATTTT
TRBD2	TRBV2	TRBJ2-1	.	CASSLGLAGVLEQFF	TGTGCCAGCAGTCTCGGGCTAGCGGGAGTGCTTGAGCAGTTCTTC
.	TRBV29-1	TRBJ1-1	.	CSARDTSIEAFF	TGCAGCGCCAGGGACACTTCTATTGAAGCTTTCTTT
TRBD1	TRBV10-3	TRBJ1-2	.	CAISGDRALGYTF	TGTGCCATCAGCGGGGACAGGGCTCTTGGCTACACCTTC
.	TRBV5-1	TRBJ2-6	.	CASSLALSSGANVLTF	TGCGCCAGCAGCTTGGCCTTGAGTTCTGGGGCCAACGTCCTGACTTTC
.	TRBV28	TRBJ1-1	.	CASSRSGDDTEAFF	TGTGCCAGCAGTCGGTCGGGTGATGACACTGAAGCTTTCTTT
TRBD2	TRBV27	TRBJ2-1	.	CASSGTGGWNNEQFF	TGTGCCAGCAGTGGCACGGGGGGGTGGAACAATGAGCAGTTCTTC
.	TRBV6-1	TRBJ1-1	.	CASSSRVETEAFF	TGTGCCAGCAGTTCCAGGGTTGAGACTGAAGCTTTCTTT
TRBD2	TRBV7-2	TRBJ2-7	.	CASSSPRGGLVGYEQYF	TGTGCCAGCAGCTCCCCCCGGGGTGGACTAGTAGGGTACGAGCAGTACTTC
.	TRBV28	TRBJ1-1	.	CASTEDIGWGLGVAEAFF	TGTGCCAGCACCGAAGATATCGGGTGGGGGCTCGGCGTAGCTGAAGCTTTCTTT
.	TRBV19	TRBJ2-1	.	CASSIDTGSELVF	TGTGCCAGTAGTATAGATACCGGATCCGAGCTAGTCTTC
.	TRBV6-5	TRBJ1-2	.	CAIRSNQGSGYGYTF	TGTGCCATCCGGAGCAATCAGGGCTCAGGCTATGGCTACACCTTC
.	TRBV4-1	TRBJ2-3	.	CASSRPGTDTQYF	TGCGCCAGCAGCCGCCCGGGCACAGATACGCAGTATTTT
.	TRBV5-6	TRBJ1-3	.	CASSAGPRFGNTIYF	TGTGCCAGCAGCGCCGGCCCCAGGTTTGGAAACACCATATATTTT
TRBD1	TRBV6-6	TRBJ1-5	.	CASSYSTGWQPQHF	TGTGCCAGCAGTTACTCGACAGGGTGGCAGCCCCAGCATTTT
TRBD2	TRBV27	TRBJ2-2	.	CASSRGGNTGELFF	TGTGCCAGCAGTCGGGGGGGAAACACCGGGGAGCTGTTTTTT
.	TRBV7-3	TRBJ1-2	.	CASSVEGGPGVNYGYTF	TGTGCCAGCAGCGTCGAAGGGGGGCCAGGGGTAAACTATGGCTACACCTTC
.	TRBV7-9	TRBJ1-4	.	CASSLSGGYEKLFF	TGTGCCAGCAGCTTATCGGGGGGATATGAAAAACTGTTTTTT
TRBD2	TRBV4-3	TRBJ2-3	.	CASSQDRLAGLDTQYF	TGCGCCAGCAGCCAAGACCGACTAGCGGGGTTAGATACGCAGTATTTT
TRBD1	TRBV5-4	TRBJ2-7	.	CASSLKTGGYEQYF	TGTGCCAGCAGCTTAAAGACAGGGGGCTACGAGCAGTACTTC
TRBD1	TRBV7-2	TRBJ1-1	.	CASSSQGRNTEAFF	TGTGCCAGCAGCTCACAGGGGAGGAACACTGAAGCTTTCTTT
.	TRBV4-1	TRBJ1-1	once	CASSQTGTFEAFF	TGCGCCAGCAGCCAAACCGGGACATTTGAAGCTTTCTTT
.	TRBV10-3	TRBJ1-2	.	CAISLGLTYGYTF	TGTGCCATCTCCCTTGGGTTGACCTATGGCTACACCTTC
TRBD2	TRBV6-5	TRBJ2-3	.	CASSYVGGNTDTQYF	TGTGCCAGCAGTTACGTGGGAGGGAACACAGATACGCAGTATTTT
.	TRBV29-1	TRBJ1-1	.	CSVVVDQNTEAFF	TGCAGCGTTGTGGTGGACCAGAACACTGAAGCTTTCTTT
TRBD1	TRBV5-6	TRBJ1-5	.	CASSAGTGDPQPQHF	TGTGCCAGCAGCGCCGGGACAGGGGATCCTCAGCCCCAGCATTTT